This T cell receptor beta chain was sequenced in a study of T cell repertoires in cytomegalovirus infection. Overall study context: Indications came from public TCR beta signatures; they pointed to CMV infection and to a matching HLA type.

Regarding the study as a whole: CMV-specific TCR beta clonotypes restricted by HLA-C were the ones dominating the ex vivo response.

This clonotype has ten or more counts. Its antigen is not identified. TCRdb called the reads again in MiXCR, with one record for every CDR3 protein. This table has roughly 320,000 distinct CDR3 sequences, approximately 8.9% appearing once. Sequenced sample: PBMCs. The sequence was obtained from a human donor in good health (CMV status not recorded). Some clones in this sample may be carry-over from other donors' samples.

The CDR3, as DNA: TGTGCCAGCAGCTGGACAGGCAGTAATGAAAAACTGTTTTTT. Protein: CASSWTGSNEKLFF. This sequence joins TRBV7-2 and TRBJ1-4, with TRBD1 identical over 7 bases. With 4 bases clipped from V and 4 bases from J, the junction kept 3 bases outside the gene matches. CDR1 and CDR2 (germline): SGHTA, FQGNSA. The CDR3 runs to 14 residues.